These 27 T cell receptor beta chains originate from one sample sequenced in a study of T cell responses to AZD1222 COVID-19 vaccine. TCRdb's copy holds only in-frame clones and misses some; the assay was immunoSEQ multiplex PCR. Among fewer than 200,000 clones, approximately 92% were seen once, and the ten largest hold approximately 1.4%. The sequencing here drew on peripheral blood, taken on day 0 of AZD1222 vaccination. The receptor set was obtained from an adult in good health.

This chain uses TRBV7-9 with TRBJ2-6; D not resolved. The CDR3 runs 13 residues. Germline V lookup: CDR1 SEHNR, CDR2 FQNEAQ (reference sequence). Trimming shortened V by 4 bases and J by 11 bases, and 12 bases separated the two germline ends. CDR3 in amino acids: CASSYPGAHVLTF. The CDR3, as DNA: TGTGCCAGCAGCTACCCAGGAGCCCACGTCCTGACTTTC.

This clone is a singleton in its sample. V and J are TRBV19 and TRBJ1-1, with D possibly being TRBD1 (6 bases). V lost 5 bases and J lost 5, with 18 bases in between. This CDR3 contains 15 residues. CDR1 and CDR2 from the germline V gene are LNHDA and SQIVND (reference sequence). CDR3 bases: TGTGCCAGTAGTTCCTCGACAGGCGGTTGGACTGAAGCTTTCTTT. Its translation: CASSSSTGGWTEAFF.

V and J are TRBV11-2 and TRBJ2-2; TRBD2 is a possible D gene (5 bases). The CDR3 length is 17 residues. Germline V gene lookup returns CDR1 SGHAT and CDR2 FQNNGV. V was shortened by 0 bases and J by 4 bases, with 15 bases between the two germline ends. CDR3 in amino acids: CASSLEEGVVGTGELFF. The CDR3 nucleotides are TGTGCCAGCAGCTTAGAAGAGGGAGTGGTGGGCACCGGGGAGCTGTTTTTT. The full variable domain, in which reference TRBV11-2 and TRBJ2-2 provide the parts outside the CDR3, is EAGVAQSPRYKIIEKRQSVAFWCNPISGHATLYWYQQILGQGPKLLIQFQNNGVVDDSQLPKDRFSAERLKGVDSTLKIQPAKLEDSAVYLCASSLEEGVVGTGELFFGEGSRLTVL.

The chain combines TRBV27 with TRBJ1-3; 7 positions agree with TRBD1. Per germline, CDR1 MNHEY and CDR2 SMNVEV (reference sequence). The V gene end was trimmed by 5 bases and the J gene end by 1 base; junction bases not matched to a gene: 2. The CDR3 covers 14 residues. The CDR3 here is CASSAGGSGNTIYF. DNA of the CDR3: TGTGCCAGCAGTGCAGGGGGTTCTGGAAACACCATATATTTT.

This chain connects TRBV6-5 to TRBJ1-3; D gene ambiguous. Germline V gene data show CDR1 as MNHEY and CDR2 as SVGAGI. Trimming shortened V by 6 bases and J by 0 bases, and 3 bases separated the two germline ends. CDR3 length: 12 amino acids. CDR3 in DNA: TGTGCCAGCAGCACCTCTGGAAACACCATATATTTT. Translation gives CASSTSGNTIYF.

J is TRBJ1-1 and V is TRBV7-6; D may be TRBD1 (5 bases). CDR1 and CDR2 (germline): SGHVS, FNYEAQ. V was cut by 1 base and J by 1 base, with 13 bases left in between. This CDR3 comprises 16 residues. The CDR3 sequence: CASSLGGHPRNTEAFF. The CDR3 DNA reads TGTGCCAGCAGCTTAGGGGGCCATCCACGGAACACTGAAGCTTTCTTT.

V is TRBV5-1 and J is TRBJ2-2; 8 positions match TRBD1. V lost 5 bases, J lost 0 bases, and 3 bases stayed unmatched. The CDR3 runs 15 residues. CDR1 is SGHRS, CDR2 YFSETQ, per germline. As DNA, the CDR3 is TGCGCCAGCAGTTGGGGACAGGCGAACACCGGGGAGCTGTTTTTT. As protein: CASSWGQANTGELFF.

CDR3 sequence: CASSYGTGASYGYTF. DNA for the CDR3: TGTGCCAGCAGCTACGGGACAGGGGCTTCCTATGGCTACACCTTC. The rearrangement uses TRBV5-5 and TRBJ1-2; 10 positions agree with TRBD1. Germline CDR1 is SGHKS and CDR2 is YYEKEE (reference sequence). This CDR3 spans 15 amino acids. The V and J ends lost 3 bases and 4 bases, in that order; junction bases with no gene match: 6.

This sequence joins TRBV19 and TRBJ1-5; no clear D. The V end lost 4 bases, the J end lost 5 bases, and 9 bases lay between the germline ends. This CDR3 comprises 13 residues. Germline V gene data show CDR1 as LNHDA and CDR2 as SQIVND (reference sequence). CDR3 DNA: TGTGCCAGTAGTACCGGGTCCGATCAGCCCCAGCATTTT. Amino acid sequence: CASSTGSDQPQHF.

The chain employs TRBV5-1 and TRBJ1-1, with a weak D call TRBD1 (5 bases). Trimming took off 4 bases at V and 8 bases at J, with 18 bases between the two ends. The germline V gene has CDR1 SGHRS and CDR2 YFSETQ. This CDR3 has 14 amino acids. The CDR3 bases are TGCGCCAGCAGCCCCTCGATGGGGTGGGGGGAAGCTTTCTTT. This sequence encodes CASSPSMGWGEAFF.

The rearrangement joins TRBV6-5 to TRBJ1-2, with TRBD1 as a possible D gene (6 bases). The CDR3 has 14 amino acids. Trimming took 0 bases from V and 5 from J, leaving 10 bases between them. CDR1 and CDR2 from the germline V gene are MNHEY and SVGAGI. The CDR3 loop is CASSYSRTAYGYTF. The CDR3 DNA follows: TGTGCCAGCAGTTACTCGCGGACAGCATATGGCTACACCTTC.

This chain joins TRBV5-1 and TRBJ2-5; 8 nucleotides match TRBD1. The V gene end was trimmed by 2 bases and the J gene end by 3 bases; junction bases not matched to a gene: 3. This CDR3 has 14 amino acids. The germline V gene encodes CDR1 SGHRS and CDR2 YFSETQ. The CDR3 DNA sequence: TGCGCCAGCAGCTTTCAGGGGGCAAAAGAGACCCAGTACTTC. Its translation: CASSFQGAKETQYF.

The chain recombines TRBV7-2 with TRBJ2-5; 10 bases are a match to TRBD2. The ends lost 2 bases at V and 2 bases at J; junction bases unmatched: 5. This CDR3 is built from 16 residues. Germline values: CDR1 SGHTA, CDR2 FQGNSA. CDR3 protein: CASSLHLLAGQETQYF. CDR3 DNA: TGTGCCAGCAGCTTACACCTACTAGCGGGGCAAGAGACCCAGTACTTC.

The sample holds one count of this clone. V and J are TRBV9 and TRBJ1-1; TRBD1 matches at 10 bases. This CDR3 comprises 15 residues. V gave up 2 bases and J gave up 1 base; unmatched junction bases: 2. The germline gives CDR1 SGDLS, CDR2 YYNGEE. The CDR3 region has the DNA TGTGCCAGCAGCGTCGGACAGGGGGGGAACACTGAAGCTTTCTTT. Encoded protein: CASSVGQGGNTEAFF.

The chain recombines TRBV5-4 with TRBJ2-5; 11 positions agree with TRBD2. The germline V gene has CDR1 SGHNT and CDR2 YYREEE (reference sequence). This CDR3 is 15 amino acids long. Trimming at V came to 0 bases and at J to 2 bases, leaving 0 bases not matched to a gene. CDR3 loop: CASSLGTSGQETQYF. The CDR3 DNA is TGTGCCAGCAGCTTGGGGACTAGCGGGCAAGAGACCCAGTACTTC. The full variable domain, in which reference TRBV5-4 and TRBJ2-5 provide the parts outside the CDR3, is ETGVTQSPTHLIKTRGQQVTLRCSSQSGHNTVSWYQQALGQGPQFIFQYYREEENGRGNFPPRFSGLQFPNYSSELNVNALELDDSALYLCASSLGTSGQETQYFGPGTRLLVL.

V gene TRBV6-5 combines with J gene TRBJ1-2; TRBD1 matches 7 bases. In germline, CDR1 is MNHEY, CDR2 SVGAGI. The CDR3 length is 13 residues. Trimming cost V 8 bases and J 7 bases; bases outside gene matches: 10. The CDR3 sequence: CASSLGTVGGYTF. The CDR3 DNA reads TGTGCCAGCTCGCTTGGGACAGTAGGTGGCTACACCTTC.

The J gene is TRBJ1-3, the V gene TRBV19, with 7 bases that match TRBD1. Germline V gene lookup returns CDR1 LNHDA and CDR2 SQIVND (reference sequence). The V and J ends lost 8 bases and 1 base, in that order; junction bases with no gene match: 8. The CDR3 loop spans 15 amino acids. This CDR3 reads CASRRDRVSGNTIYF. CDR3 DNA: TGTGCCAGTCGGCGAGACAGGGTTTCTGGAAACACCATATATTTT.

The chain joins TRBV4-3 to TRBJ1-2; possible D gene TRBD1, 5 bases. The CDR3 totals 17 residues. CDR1 and CDR2 from the germline V gene are LGHNA and YSLEER. Trimming shortened V by 0 bases and J by 4 bases, and 18 bases separated the two germline ends. The CDR3 coding sequence is TGCGCCAGCAGCCAAGAACAAAGGGTTTCCGGGGGCTATGGCTACACCTTC. Amino acid sequence: CASSQEQRVSGGYGYTF.

The chain joins TRBV5-1 to TRBJ1-1; D gene ambiguous. Trimming shortened V by 4 bases and J by 10 bases, and 17 bases separated the two germline ends. The CDR3 totals 13 residues. Germline V gene data show CDR1 as SGHRS and CDR2 as YFSETQ. CDR3 sequence reads: CASSLEVGGRAFF. Written as DNA, the CDR3 is TGCGCCAGCAGCCTAGAAGTGGGAGGGAGAGCTTTCTTT.

The chain is built from TRBV9 and TRBJ1-1; 9 bases line up with TRBD1. The junction had 4 bases not matched to a gene; V was cut back by 3 bases and J by 1 base. The germline gives CDR1 SGDLS, CDR2 YYNGEE. The length of the CDR3 is 15 residues. Here the CDR3 DNA reads TGTGCCAGCAGCGACCCGGGACAGGGGAACACTGAAGCTTTCTTT. Protein sequence: CASSDPGQGNTEAFF.

This chain links TRBV7-2 with TRBJ1-1; D not resolved. Germline assignment: CDR1 SGHTA and CDR2 FQGNSA. V was cut by 1 base and J by 5 bases, with 11 bases left in between. This CDR3 contains 14 residues. The CDR3 DNA reads TGTGCCAGCAGCTTAGGGAGCCCGGGGACTGAAGCTTTCTTT. Amino acid sequence: CASSLGSPGTEAFF.

This clone was seen just once. The V call is TRBV19, the J call TRBJ1-6; D might be TRBD1 (6 bases). The germline gives CDR1 LNHDA, CDR2 SQIVND (reference sequence). The CDR3 contains 13 residues. With 7 bases removed from V and 7 bases from J, the gap between germline ends came to 11 bases. CDR3 region: CASMGGLNSPLHF. The CDR3 DNA follows: TGTGCCAGTATGGGGGGCCTCAATTCACCCCTCCACTTT.

The chain recombines TRBV3-1 (or the pseudogene TRBV3-2) with TRBJ1-4; perhaps TRBD1 as D (5 bases). V was pared by 2 bases and J by 2 bases, with 12 bases between. The CDR3 loop spans 16 amino acids. CDR1 is LGHDT and CDR2 is YNNKEL in the germline V gene (reference sequence). The CDR3 sequence: CASSQQDSVTNEKLFF. Here the CDR3 DNA reads TGTGCCAGCAGCCAACAAGACAGCGTTACTAATGAAAAACTGTTTTTT.

This chain joins TRBV2 and TRBJ1-1; D unresolved. The CDR3 runs to 11 residues. V was shortened by 9 bases and J by 0 bases, with 5 bases between the two germline ends. Germline V CDR1 and CDR2: SNHLY, FYNNEI. The CDR3 DNA follows: TGTGCCAGGGCACTGAACACTGAAGCTTTCTTT. It codes for CARALNTEAFF.

The genes are TRBV3-1 (or the pseudogene TRBV3-2) and TRBJ2-3, with D perhaps matching TRBD2 (5 bases). Between the trimmed V and J ends, which lost 0 bases and 3 bases, there was a span of 13 bases. Per germline, CDR1 LGHDT and CDR2 YNNKEL (reference sequence). This CDR3 contains 16 residues. The CDR3 nucleotides read TGTGCCAGCAGCCAAGAGTCCCGGACTGATACAGATACGCAGTATTTT. Encoded protein: CASSQESRTDTDTQYF.

On this clone: Distinct nucleotide sequences in the sample also encode this CDR3. The chain is built from TRBV5-1 and TRBJ1-4; TRBD1 matches 7 bases. The CDR3 is 13 residues long. Germline V gene data show CDR1 as SGHRS and CDR2 as YFSETQ. Trimming removed 0 bases from V and 7 bases from J; junction bases left unmatched: 0. The CDR3 reads CASSLGQGEKLFF. The CDR3 nucleotides read TGCGCCAGCAGCTTGGGACAGGGTGAAAAACTGTTTTTT.

The V call is TRBV5-1, the J call TRBJ1-6; D is perhaps TRBD1 (6 bases). CDR3 size: 16 residues. Trimming took 0 bases from V and 5 from J, leaving 12 bases between them. The germline V gene encodes CDR1 SGHRS and CDR2 YFSETQ. Written as DNA, the CDR3 is TGCGCCAGCAGCTTGGTGTCGGGGGCCGATAATTCACCCCTCCACTTT. It specifies CASSLVSGADNSPLHF. The complete variable domain, with remaining parts taken from reference TRBV5-1 and TRBJ1-6, reads KAGVTQTPRYLIKTRGQQVTLSCSPISGHRSVSWYQQTPGQGLQFLFEYFSETQRNKGNFPGRFSGRQFSNSRSEMNVSTLELGDSALYLCASSLVSGADNSPLHFGNGTRLTVT.